The rows below give T cell receptor beta chains drawn from one sample of a study of blood T cells in healthy people across ages. MiXCR, applied by TCRdb to the 5' RACE reads, yields one record per CDR3 protein. The table has fewer than 700,000 distinct CDR3 sequences, more than 45% seen once. The sample consisted of blood. All receptors derive from an elderly man in good health. Each CDR3 is given with its conserved first and last residue. The D gene is left open where the match is weak. A row's size may be missing; if present it is once, few, many or a size class.

cdr3_aa cdr3_nt clone_size v_call d_call j_call
CSASGLADYNEQFF TGCAGCGCCTCGGGACTAGCGGATTACAATGAGCAGTTCTTC . TRBV29-1 TRBD2 TRBJ2-1
CASSLGMERAYNEQFF TGTGCCAGCAGTTTAGGCATGGAAAGGGCCTACAATGAGCAGTTCTTC . TRBV12-3/TRBV12-4 . TRBJ2-1
CASSFAGGVNTEAFF TGTGCCAGCAGCTTCGCAGGGGGCGTTAACACTGAAGCTTTCTTT . TRBV21-1 . TRBJ1-1
CASSLQGAQGKGQYF TGTGCCAGCAGCTTACAGGGGGCACAGGGCAAGGGGCAGTACTTC . TRBV7-9 TRBD1 TRBJ2-7
CASSLGGVTGEKLFF TGCGCCAGCAGCTTGGGAGGGGTGACTGGTGAAAAACTGTTTTTT . TRBV5-1 . TRBJ1-4
CASSSTSGRGEETQYF TGTGCCAGCAGCAGCACTAGCGGGAGAGGAGAAGAGACCCAGTACTTC few TRBV9 TRBD2 TRBJ2-5
CASSLVGAGGTDTQYF TGTGCCAGCAGCTTAGTTGGGGCCGGGGGCACAGATACGCAGTATTTT once TRBV7-2 . TRBJ2-3
CASSSWEETQYF TGTGCCAGCAGCAGCTGGGAAGAGACCCAGTACTTC . TRBV6-5 . TRBJ2-5
CASSQVGGLYNEQFF TGCGCCAGCAGCCAAGTGGGGGGCCTCTACAATGAGCAGTTCTTC few TRBV4-3 . TRBJ2-1
CASSSIPGRSTDTQYF TGTGCCAGCAGTTCAATCCCGGGACGCTCCACAGATACGCAGTATTTT many TRBV6-5 . TRBJ2-3